The entry below describes one TCR beta chain. Profiled with immunoSEQ multiplex PCR; TCRdb holds only in-frame clones, not every one. The sample contains nearly 50,000 clones, about three quarters of which appear only once. The data originate from a study of memory CD4+ T cells and cytomegalovirus serostatus. Single viable CD3+CD4+CD8-CD45RO+ cells were sorted as the memory CD4+ T cells. This CDR3 is 16 amino acids long. Germline V CDR1 and CDR2: SGHRS, YFSETQ. Trimming left V 3 bases short and J 2 bases short, with 15 bases between. The sample comprised memory CD4+ T cells from blood. The rearrangement links TRBV5-1 to TRBJ1-5; D may be TRBD1 (5 bases). This sequence originates from an adult in good health and CMV-seronegative. The CDR3 loop reads CASSSPRVLGNQPQHF. The CDR3 bases are TGCGCCAGCAGCTCCCCCAGGGTTCTGGGCAATCAGCCCCAGCATTTT.